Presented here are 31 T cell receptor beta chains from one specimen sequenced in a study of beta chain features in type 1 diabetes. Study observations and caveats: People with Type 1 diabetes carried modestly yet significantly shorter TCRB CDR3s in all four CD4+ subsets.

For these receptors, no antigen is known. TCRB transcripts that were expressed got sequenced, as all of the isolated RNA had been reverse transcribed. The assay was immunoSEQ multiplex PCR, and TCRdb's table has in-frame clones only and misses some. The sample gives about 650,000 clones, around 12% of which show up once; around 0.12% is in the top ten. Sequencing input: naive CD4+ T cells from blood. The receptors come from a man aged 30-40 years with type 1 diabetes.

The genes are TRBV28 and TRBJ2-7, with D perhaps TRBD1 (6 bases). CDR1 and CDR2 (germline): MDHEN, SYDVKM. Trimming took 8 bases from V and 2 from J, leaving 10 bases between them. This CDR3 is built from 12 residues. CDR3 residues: CASLTGPYEQYF. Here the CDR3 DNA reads TGTGCCAGCCTGACAGGCCCCTACGAGCAGTACTTC.

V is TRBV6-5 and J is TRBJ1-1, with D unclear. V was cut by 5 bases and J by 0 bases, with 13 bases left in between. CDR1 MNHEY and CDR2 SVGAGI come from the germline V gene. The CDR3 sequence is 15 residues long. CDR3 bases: TGTGCCAGCAGTAAGGTCGGTGGAATGAACACTGAAGCTTTCTTT. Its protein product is CASSKVGGMNTEAFF.

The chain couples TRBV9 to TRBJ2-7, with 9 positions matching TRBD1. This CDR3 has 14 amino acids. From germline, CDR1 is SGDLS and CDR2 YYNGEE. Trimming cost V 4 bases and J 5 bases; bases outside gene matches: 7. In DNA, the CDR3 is TGTGCCAGCAGCCTACGGGACAGGGAGGACGAGCAGTACTTC. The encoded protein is CASSLRDREDEQYF.

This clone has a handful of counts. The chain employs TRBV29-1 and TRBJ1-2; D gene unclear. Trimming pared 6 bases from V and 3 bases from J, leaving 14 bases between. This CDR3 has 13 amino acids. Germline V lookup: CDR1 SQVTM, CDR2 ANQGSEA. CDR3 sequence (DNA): TGCAGCGTCCGCCGAGGTATCGACTATGGCTACACCTTC. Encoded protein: CSVRRGIDYGYTF.

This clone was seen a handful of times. The CDR3 here is CSATGGQGFGYTF. CDR3 sequence (DNA): TGCAGCGCTACCGGTGGACAGGGTTTTGGCTACACCTTC. The chain couples TRBV29-1 to TRBJ1-2; 8 bases fit TRBD1. Unmatched junction bases numbered 11, after V lost 7 bases and J lost 7 bases. This CDR3 contains 13 residues. Germline CDR1 SQVTM, CDR2 ANQGSEA.

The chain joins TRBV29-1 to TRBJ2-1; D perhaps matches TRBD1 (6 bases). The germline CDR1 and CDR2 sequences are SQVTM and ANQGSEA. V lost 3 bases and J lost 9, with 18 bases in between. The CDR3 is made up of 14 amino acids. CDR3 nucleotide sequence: TGCAGCGTTGACAGGGACACAGGGAGCGGTGAGCAGTTCTTC. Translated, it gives CSVDRDTGSGEQFF.

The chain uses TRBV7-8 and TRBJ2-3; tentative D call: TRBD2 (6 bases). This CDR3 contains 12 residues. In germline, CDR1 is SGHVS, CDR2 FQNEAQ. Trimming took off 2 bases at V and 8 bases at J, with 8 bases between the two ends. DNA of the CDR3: TGTGCCAGCAGCTTAACTAGCACTACGCAGTATTTT. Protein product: CASSLTSTTQYF.

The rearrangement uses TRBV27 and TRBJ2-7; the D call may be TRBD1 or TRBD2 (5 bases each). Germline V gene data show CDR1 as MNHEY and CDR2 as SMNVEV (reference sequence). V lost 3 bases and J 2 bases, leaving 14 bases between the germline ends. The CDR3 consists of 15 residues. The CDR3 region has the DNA TGTGCCAGCAGTTTTTCCGGGACGAACGCCTACGAGCAGTACTTC. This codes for CASSFSGTNAYEQYF.

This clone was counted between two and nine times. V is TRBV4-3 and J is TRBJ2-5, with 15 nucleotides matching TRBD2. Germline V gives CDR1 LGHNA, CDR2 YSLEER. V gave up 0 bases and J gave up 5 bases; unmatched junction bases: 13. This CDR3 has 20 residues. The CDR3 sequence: CASSQDSPRTSGGAGETQYF. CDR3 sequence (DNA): TGCGCCAGCAGCCAAGATTCCCCCAGGACTAGCGGGGGGGCCGGGGAGACCCAGTACTTC.

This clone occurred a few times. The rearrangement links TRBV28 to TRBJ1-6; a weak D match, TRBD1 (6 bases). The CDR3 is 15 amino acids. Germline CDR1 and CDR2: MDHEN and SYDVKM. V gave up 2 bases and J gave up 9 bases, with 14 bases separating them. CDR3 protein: CASSLRGAFASPLHF. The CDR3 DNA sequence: TGTGCCAGCAGTTTAAGGGGGGCGTTTGCTTCACCCCTCCACTTT.

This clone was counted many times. The CDR3 coding sequence is TGTGCCAGCAGTCCCGGGAGGGGGATGGGGCCTTATTCACCCCTCCACTTT. Protein product: CASSPGRGMGPYSPLHF. The chain joins TRBV25-1 to TRBJ1-6; D perhaps matches TRBD1 (6 bases). This CDR3 region has 17 residues. Per germline, CDR1 MGHDK and CDR2 SYGVNS. V shed 5 bases and J shed 8 bases, with 22 bases lying between them.

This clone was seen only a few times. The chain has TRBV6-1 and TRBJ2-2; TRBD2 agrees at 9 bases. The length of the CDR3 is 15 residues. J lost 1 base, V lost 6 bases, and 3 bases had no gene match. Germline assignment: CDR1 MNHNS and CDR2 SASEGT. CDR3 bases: TGTGCCAGCAGGGCACTAGCGGGGAACACCGGGGAGCTGTTTTTT. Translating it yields CASRALAGNTGELFF.

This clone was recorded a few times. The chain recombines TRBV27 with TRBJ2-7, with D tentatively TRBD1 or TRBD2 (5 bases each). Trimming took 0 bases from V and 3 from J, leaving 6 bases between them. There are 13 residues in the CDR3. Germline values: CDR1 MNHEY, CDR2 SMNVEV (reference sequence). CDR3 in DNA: TGTGCCAGCAGTTTATCTGGGGGCTACGAGCAGTACTTC. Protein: CASSLSGGYEQYF.

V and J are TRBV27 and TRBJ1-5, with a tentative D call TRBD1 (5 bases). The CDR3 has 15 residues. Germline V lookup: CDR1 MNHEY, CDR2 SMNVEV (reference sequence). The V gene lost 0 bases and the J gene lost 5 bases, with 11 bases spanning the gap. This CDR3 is CASSLSLRADQPQHF. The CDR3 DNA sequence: TGTGCCAGCAGTTTATCGCTCAGGGCCGATCAGCCCCAGCATTTT.

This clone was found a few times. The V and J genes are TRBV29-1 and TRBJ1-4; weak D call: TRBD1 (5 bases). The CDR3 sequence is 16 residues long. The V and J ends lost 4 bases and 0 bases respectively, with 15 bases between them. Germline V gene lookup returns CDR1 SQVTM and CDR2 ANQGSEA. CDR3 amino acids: CSVGPRETATNEKLFF. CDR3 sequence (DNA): TGCAGCGTTGGACCAAGGGAGACAGCAACTAATGAAAAACTGTTTTTT.

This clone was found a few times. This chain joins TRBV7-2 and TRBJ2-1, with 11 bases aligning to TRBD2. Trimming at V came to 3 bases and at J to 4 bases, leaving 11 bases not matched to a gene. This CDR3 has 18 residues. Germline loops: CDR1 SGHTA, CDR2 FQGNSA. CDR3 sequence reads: CASSFWTSGLRGYNEQFF. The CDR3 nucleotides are TGTGCCAGCAGCTTCTGGACTAGCGGGTTGCGGGGGTACAATGAGCAGTTCTTC.

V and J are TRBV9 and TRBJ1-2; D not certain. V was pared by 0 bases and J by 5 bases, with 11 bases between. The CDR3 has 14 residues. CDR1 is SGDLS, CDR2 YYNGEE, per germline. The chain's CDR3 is CASSVGPEEYGYTF. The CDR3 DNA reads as TGTGCCAGCAGCGTAGGGCCGGAAGAGTATGGCTACACCTTC.

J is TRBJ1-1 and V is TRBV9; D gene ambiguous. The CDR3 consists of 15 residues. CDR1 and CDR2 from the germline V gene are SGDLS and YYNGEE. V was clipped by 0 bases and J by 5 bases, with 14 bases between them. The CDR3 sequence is CASSVASAGKTEAFF. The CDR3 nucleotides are TGTGCCAGCAGCGTAGCGAGTGCCGGGAAAACTGAAGCTTTCTTT.

In DNA form, the CDR3 reads TGTGCCAGCAGCAGTACAGGGGTGGAGCAGTACTTC. This codes for CASSSTGVEQYF. This chain links TRBV2 with TRBJ2-7; 7 bases line up with TRBD1. J gave up 7 bases and V 6 bases, and 6 bases lay outside the gene matches. The CDR3 contains 12 residues. Germline CDR1 is SNHLY and CDR2 is FYNNEI.

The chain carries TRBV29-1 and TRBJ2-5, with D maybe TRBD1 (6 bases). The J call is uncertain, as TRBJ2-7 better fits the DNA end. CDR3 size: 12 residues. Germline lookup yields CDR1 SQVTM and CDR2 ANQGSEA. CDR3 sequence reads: CSVEEQGYEQYF. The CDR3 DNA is TGCAGCGTTGAAGAACAGGGATACGAGCAGTACTTC.

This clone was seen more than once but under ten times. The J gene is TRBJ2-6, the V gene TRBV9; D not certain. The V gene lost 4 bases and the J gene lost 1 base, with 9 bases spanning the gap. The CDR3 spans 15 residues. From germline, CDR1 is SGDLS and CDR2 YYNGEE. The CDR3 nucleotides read TGTGCCAGCAGCCCGCAACTATCTGGGGCCAACGTCCTGACTTTC. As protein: CASSPQLSGANVLTF.

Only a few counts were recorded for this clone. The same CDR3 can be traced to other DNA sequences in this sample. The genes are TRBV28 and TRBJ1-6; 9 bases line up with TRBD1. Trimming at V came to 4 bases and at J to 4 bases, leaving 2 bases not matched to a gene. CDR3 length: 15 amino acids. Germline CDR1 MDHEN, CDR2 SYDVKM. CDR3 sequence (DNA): TGTGCCAGCAGTTCGGGACAGGGATATAATTCACCCCTCCACTTT. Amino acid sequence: CASSSGQGYNSPLHF.

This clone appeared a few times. The CDR3 DNA follows: TGTGCCAGTAGGATATACAGGACAGGGGACACTGAAGCTTTCTTT. It translates to CASRIYRTGDTEAFF. The V call is TRBV19, the J call TRBJ1-1, with TRBD1 matching 9 bases. There are 15 residues in the CDR3. Losses at the gene ends were 6 bases for V and 3 bases for J; bases not matched to a gene: 8. The germline gives CDR1 LNHDA, CDR2 SQIVND (reference sequence).

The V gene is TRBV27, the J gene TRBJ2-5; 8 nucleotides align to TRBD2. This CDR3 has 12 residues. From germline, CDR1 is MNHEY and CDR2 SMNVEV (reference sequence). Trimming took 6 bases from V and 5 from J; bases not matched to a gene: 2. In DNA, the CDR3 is TGTGCCAGCAGCTCGGGGGGGGAGACCCAGTACTTC. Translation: CASSSGGETQYF.

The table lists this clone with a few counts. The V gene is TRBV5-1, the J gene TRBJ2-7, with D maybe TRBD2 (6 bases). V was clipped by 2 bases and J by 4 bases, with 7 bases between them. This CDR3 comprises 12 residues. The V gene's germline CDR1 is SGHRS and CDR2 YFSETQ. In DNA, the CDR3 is TGCGCCAGCAGCTTCGGGACTTACGAGCAGTACTTC. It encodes CASSFGTYEQYF.

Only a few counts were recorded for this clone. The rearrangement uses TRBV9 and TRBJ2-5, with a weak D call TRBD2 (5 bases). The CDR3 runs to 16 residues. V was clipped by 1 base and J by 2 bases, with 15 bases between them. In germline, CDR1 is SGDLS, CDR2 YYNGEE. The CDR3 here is CASSVSPLRRQETQYF. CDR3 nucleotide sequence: TGTGCCAGCAGCGTAAGCCCCCTCCGGAGGCAAGAGACCCAGTACTTC.

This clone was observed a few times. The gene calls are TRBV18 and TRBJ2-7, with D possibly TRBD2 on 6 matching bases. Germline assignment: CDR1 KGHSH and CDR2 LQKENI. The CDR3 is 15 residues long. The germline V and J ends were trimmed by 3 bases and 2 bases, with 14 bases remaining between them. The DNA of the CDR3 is TGTGCCAGCTCACCCGGGACTTCTACCGCCTACGAGCAGTACTTC. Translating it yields CASSPGTSTAYEQYF.

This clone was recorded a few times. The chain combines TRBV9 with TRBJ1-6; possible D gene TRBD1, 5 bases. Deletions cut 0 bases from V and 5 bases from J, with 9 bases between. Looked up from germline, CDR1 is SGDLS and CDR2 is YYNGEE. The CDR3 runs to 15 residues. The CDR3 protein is CASSVGDSNNSPLHF. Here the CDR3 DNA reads TGTGCCAGCAGCGTAGGTGACAGTAATAATTCACCCCTCCACTTT.

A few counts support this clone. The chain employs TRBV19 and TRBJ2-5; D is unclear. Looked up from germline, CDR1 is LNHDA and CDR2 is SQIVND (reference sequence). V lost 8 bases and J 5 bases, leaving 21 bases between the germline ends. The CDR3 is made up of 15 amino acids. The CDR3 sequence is CASRDSGTALETQYF. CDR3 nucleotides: TGTGCCAGTCGAGATTCAGGTACAGCTTTGGAGACCCAGTACTTC.

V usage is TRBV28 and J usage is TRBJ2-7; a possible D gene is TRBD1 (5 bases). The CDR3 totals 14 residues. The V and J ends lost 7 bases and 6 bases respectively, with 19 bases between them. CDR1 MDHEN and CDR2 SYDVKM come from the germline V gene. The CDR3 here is CASTLVRRAGEQYF. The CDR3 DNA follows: TGTGCCAGCACCCTGGTGCGCAGGGCAGGCGAGCAGTACTTC.

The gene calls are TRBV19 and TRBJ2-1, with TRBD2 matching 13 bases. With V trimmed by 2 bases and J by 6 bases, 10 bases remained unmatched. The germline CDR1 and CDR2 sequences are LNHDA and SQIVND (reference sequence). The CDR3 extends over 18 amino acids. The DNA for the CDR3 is TGTGCCAGTAGTATATCTCCCCCGGGACTAGCGGGGAGCAATGAGCAGTTCTTC. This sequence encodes CASSISPPGLAGSNEQFF.